These 6 T cell receptor beta chains originate from one sample sequenced in a study of PD-1 blockade in classical Hodgkin lymphoma. TCRdb keeps only in-frame clones here, not all; method: immunoSEQ multiplex PCR. Of some 30,000 clones listed, 80% to 95% were seen once; the top ten hold 0.3%. As to time point: cycle 4 day 1 (C4D1), after around six weeks of nivolumab. Relapse after autologous stem cell transplantation occurred in every patient, and brentuximab vedotin exposure varied. The study purified CD4+ T cells from thawed PBMCs using magnetic negative selection. The starting material was CD4+ T cells from blood, obtained before the fourth cycle of nivolumab. Receptors were obtained from a human donor with classical Hodgkin lymphoma.

The rearrangement links TRBV19 to TRBJ2-3; no clear D gene. Germline CDR1 is LNHDA and CDR2 is SQIVND (reference sequence). V lost 3 bases and J lost 8, with 9 bases in between. This CDR3 is built from 12 residues. The CDR3 coding sequence is TGTGCCAGTAGTATTCGGAGAGGTACGCAGTATTTT. Translating it yields CASSIRRGTQYF.

The count of this clone is one. The chain joins TRBV30 to TRBJ2-5, with D maybe TRBD1 (6 bases). The CDR3 is made up of 11 amino acids. V was pared by 4 bases and J by 5 bases, with 8 bases between. CDR1 is GTSNPN and CDR2 is SVGIG in the germline V gene (reference sequence). CDR3 amino acids: CAWKQGETQYF. CDR3 nucleotide sequence: TGTGCCTGGAAACAGGGCGAGACCCAGTACTTC.

V usage is TRBV6-1 and J usage is TRBJ2-1; D unresolved. V was shortened by 6 bases and J by 2 bases, with 8 bases between the two germline ends. Germline V gives CDR1 MNHNS, CDR2 SASEGT. The CDR3 contains 13 residues. CDR3 protein: CASSFSAYNEQFF. The CDR3 DNA sequence: TGTGCCAGCAGCTTCTCAGCCTACAATGAGCAGTTCTTC.

This chain joins TRBV30 and TRBJ2-1; 8 nucleotides line up with TRBD2. J was trimmed by 2 bases and V by 3 bases; bases with no gene match: 9. The CDR3 length is 16 residues. CDR1 and CDR2 (germline): GTSNPN, SVGIG (reference sequence). As DNA, the CDR3 is TGTGCCTGGAGGAAAACAGCGGGAGTCACCTACAATGAGCAGTTCTTC. Its protein is CAWRKTAGVTYNEQFF.

The V and J genes are TRBV5-1 and TRBJ2-7, with 7 bases identical to TRBD1. CDR3 size: 16 residues. CDR1 and CDR2 from the germline V gene are SGHRS and YFSETQ. The junction had 10 bases not matched to a gene; V was cut back by 4 bases and J by 0 bases. The CDR3: CASSLILTGSSYEQYF. CDR3 sequence (DNA): TGCGCCAGCAGCCTAATATTGACAGGGAGCTCCTACGAGCAGTACTTC.

The J gene is TRBJ2-7, the V gene TRBV5-1; tentative D call: TRBD2 (5 bases). V lost 5 bases to trimming and J lost 2 bases, with 11 bases between them. CDR1 is SGHRS, CDR2 YFSETQ, per germline. The CDR3 is 13 amino acids. In nucleotides, the CDR3 is TGCGCCAGCAGGACGAGCGGTACCTACGAGCAGTACTTC. This gives the protein CASRTSGTYEQYF.